Listed here are 17 T cell receptor beta chains from one sample, sequenced in a study of shared clonotypes between healthy human individuals. Measured with immunoSEQ multiplex PCR; TCRdb has only the in-frame clones, and not every one. This repertoire shows about 450,000 clones, around three quarters found once; its top ten account for 12%. Material for sequencing was PBMCs. These receptors originate from a woman between 35 and 50 years old in good health. Some clones in this sample may be carry-over from other donors' samples.

Regarding this clone: A much larger clone is a single base away; this may be a read error. CDR3 region: CASSEGRYNEQFF. Written as DNA, the CDR3 is TGTGCCAGCAGTGAAGGGCGGTACAATGAGCAGTTCTTC. The chain links TRBV6-1 to TRBJ2-1; D is undetermined. The CDR3 contains 13 residues. Germline CDR1 reads MNHNS; CDR2 reads SASEGT. Trimming took off 1 base at V and 4 bases at J, with 5 bases between the two ends.

At least ten counts were recorded for this clone. J is TRBJ2-5 and V is TRBV15; a weak D match, TRBD2 (6 bases). CDR1 and CDR2 from the germline V gene are LNHNV and YYDKDF (reference sequence). CDR3 size: 16 residues. V was cut by 1 base and J by 4 bases, with 16 bases left in between. CDR3 DNA: TGTGCCACCAGCAGAGGTCGTTATACGGGAGTAGAGACCCAGTACTTC. This codes for CATSRGRYTGVETQYF. The variable domain in full, with the rest retrieved from reference TRBV15 and TRBJ2-5, is DAMVIQNPRYQVTQFGKPVTLSCSQTLNHNVMYWYQQKSSQAPKLLFHYYDKDFNNEADTPDNFQSRRPNTSFCFLDIRSPGLGDTAMYLCATSRGRYTGVETQYFGPGTRLLVL.

The V gene is TRBV27, the J gene TRBJ1-5; no reliable D call. The CDR3 sequence is 13 residues long. The ends were cut back, 7 bases at V and 0 bases at J, with 7 bases in the middle. The germline V gene has CDR1 MNHEY and CDR2 SMNVEV (reference sequence). The chain's CDR3 is CASKFGSNQPQHF. In DNA, the CDR3 is TGTGCCAGCAAATTCGGTAGCAATCAGCCCCAGCATTTT.

This clone was seen a single time. The chain employs TRBV28 and TRBJ1-1; D is unresolved. The CDR3 contains 16 residues. The germline V and J ends were trimmed by 5 bases and 0 bases, with 16 bases remaining between them. Germline lookup yields CDR1 MDHEN and CDR2 SYDVKM. Here the CDR3 reads CASSPYVGVMNTEAFF. Written as DNA, the CDR3 is TGTGCCAGCAGTCCCTATGTTGGGGTCATGAACACTGAAGCTTTCTTT.

The rearrangement uses TRBV6-5 and TRBJ1-1; the D is unclear. Germline V gives CDR1 MNHEY, CDR2 SVGAGI. V lost 6 bases and J lost 4, with 12 bases in between. The CDR3 is 13 residues long. CDR3 sequence reads: CASRAGGLTEAFF. CDR3 coding DNA: TGTGCCAGCAGGGCGGGAGGGCTCACTGAAGCTTTCTTT.

The chain has TRBV5-1 and TRBJ2-2; no clear D. This CDR3 comprises 14 residues. With 0 bases removed from V and 4 bases from J, the gap between germline ends came to 7 bases. Germline V CDR1 and CDR2: SGHRS, YFSETQ. CDR3 sequence (DNA): TGCGCCAGCAGCTTGGGCTCGGGCACCGGGGAGCTGTTTTTT. It is translated as CASSLGSGTGELFF. The entire variable domain, with the rest obtained from reference TRBV5-1 and TRBJ2-2, is as follows: KAGVTQTPRYLIKTRGQQVTLSCSPISGHRSVSWYQQTPGQGLQFLFEYFSETQRNKGNFPGRFSGRQFSNSRSEMNVSTLELGDSALYLCASSLGSGTGELFFGEGSRLTVL.

This chain links TRBV29-1 with TRBJ2-3; 7 nucleotides line up with TRBD2. With V trimmed by 7 bases and J by 1 base, 8 bases remained unmatched. This CDR3 is 14 amino acids long. Germline V CDR1 and CDR2: SQVTM, ANQGSEA. CDR3 region: CSATGEGGTDTQYF. DNA of the CDR3: TGCAGCGCTACGGGGGAGGGCGGCACAGATACGCAGTATTTT.

This clone was seen ten or more times. This sample also contains other DNA sequences that code for the same CDR3. The chain recombines TRBV9 with TRBJ2-7; D possibly corresponds to TRBD1 (5 bases). Germline assignment: CDR1 SGDLS and CDR2 YYNGEE. The CDR3 runs to 15 residues. The V end lost 0 bases, the J end lost 0 bases, and 10 bases lay between the germline ends. CDR3 DNA: TGTGCCAGCAGCGTAGGGGGCAGTCTCTCCTACGAGCAGTACTTC. Translated: CASSVGGSLSYEQYF.

This clone has at least ten counts. This chain joins TRBV29-1 and TRBJ1-1; a possible D gene is TRBD1 (5 bases). The V end was cut by 6 bases, the J end by 6 bases, with 14 bases between. This CDR3 is 12 amino acids long. The germline gives CDR1 SQVTM, CDR2 ANQGSEA. The CDR3 protein is CSVSSGRAEAFF. The CDR3 nucleotides are TGCAGCGTGAGTTCAGGGAGAGCTGAAGCTTTCTTT.

The chain has TRBV28 and TRBJ2-5; D unclear. Germline V lookup: CDR1 MDHEN, CDR2 SYDVKM. Trimming took 5 bases from V and 2 from J, leaving 12 bases between them. The CDR3 totals 14 residues. DNA for the CDR3: TGTGCCAGCAGTCCCCAGGATTGGCAAGAGACCCAGTACTTC. Residues: CASSPQDWQETQYF.

The V and J genes are TRBV5-4 and TRBJ1-4, with 9 bases matching TRBD1. Germline-derived CDR1 and CDR2 are SGHNT and YYREEE (reference sequence). The CDR3 sequence is 15 residues long. Trimming cost V 2 bases and J 7 bases; bases outside gene matches: 6. CDR3 in amino acids: CASSLTGGRVEKLFF. DNA for the CDR3: TGTGCCAGCAGCTTAACAGGGGGCCGGGTTGAAAAACTGTTTTTT.

The chain uses TRBV7-8 and TRBJ2-7, with unresolved D. The CDR3 length is 15 residues. V lost 4 bases and J 1 base, leaving 14 bases between the germline ends. In germline, CDR1 is SGHVS, CDR2 FQNEAQ. The CDR3 protein is CASSYNRVPSYEQYF. For the CDR3, the DNA is TGTGCCAGCAGCTATAATCGCGTTCCATCCTACGAGCAGTACTTC.

This sequence joins TRBV23-1 and TRBJ2-5; 10 nucleotides match TRBD2. The tail of the sequence fits TRBJ2-7 better, so the J call may be wrong. TRBV23-1 is known as an ORF, though its function is uncertain. The length of the CDR3 is 18 residues. The CDR3 DNA sequence: TGCGCCAGCAGTCAATCGAGAGTAGCGGGAGGCCACTCCTACGAGCAGTACTTC. Amino acids: CASSQSRVAGGHSYEQYF.

The V gene is TRBV2, the J gene TRBJ2-7, with D possibly TRBD2 on 5 matching bases. V shed 1 base and J shed 3 bases, with 10 bases lying between them. The germline V gene has CDR1 SNHLY and CDR2 FYNNEI. This CDR3 is built from 14 residues. CDR3 loop: CASSEDGSVYEQYF. CDR3 DNA sequence: TGTGCCAGCAGTGAAGATGGTAGCGTCTACGAGCAGTACTTC.

The chain joins TRBV28 to TRBJ1-3; a possible D gene is TRBD1 (6 bases). The CDR3 is 17 residues long. V lost 5 bases to trimming and J lost 0 bases, with 17 bases between them. CDR1 is MDHEN and CDR2 is SYDVKM in the germline V gene. CDR3: CASSPAGTLSSGNTIYF. The CDR3 DNA sequence: TGTGCCAGCAGTCCGGCCGGGACATTGAGCTCTGGAAACACCATATATTTT.

This chain connects TRBV28 to TRBJ1-5, with D maybe TRBD1 (6 bases). Germline-derived CDR1 and CDR2 are MDHEN and SYDVKM. V gave up 5 bases and J gave up 5 bases, with 16 bases separating them. CDR3 length: 15 amino acids. The CDR3 bases are TGTGCCAGCAGTCCTATCGGGACACACGATCAGCCCCAGCATTTT. Its protein product is CASSPIGTHDQPQHF.

V gene TRBV2 combines with J gene TRBJ1-4; 10 bases align to TRBD1. Germline CDR1 is SNHLY and CDR2 is FYNNEI. The CDR3 contains 15 residues. J lost 8 bases, V lost 6 bases, and 9 bases had no gene match. The CDR3 region has the DNA TGTGCCAGCAGATGGGGGACAGGGGTTCGGGAAAAACTGTTTTTT. Its translation is CASRWGTGVREKLFF. Looking up the rest from reference TRBV2 and TRBJ1-4 gives the full variable domain: EPEVTQTPSHQVTQMGQEVILRCVPISNHLYFYWYRQILGQKVEFLVSFYNNEISEKSEIFDDQFSVERPDGSNFTLKIRSTKLEDSAMYFCASRWGTGVREKLFFGSGTQLSVL.